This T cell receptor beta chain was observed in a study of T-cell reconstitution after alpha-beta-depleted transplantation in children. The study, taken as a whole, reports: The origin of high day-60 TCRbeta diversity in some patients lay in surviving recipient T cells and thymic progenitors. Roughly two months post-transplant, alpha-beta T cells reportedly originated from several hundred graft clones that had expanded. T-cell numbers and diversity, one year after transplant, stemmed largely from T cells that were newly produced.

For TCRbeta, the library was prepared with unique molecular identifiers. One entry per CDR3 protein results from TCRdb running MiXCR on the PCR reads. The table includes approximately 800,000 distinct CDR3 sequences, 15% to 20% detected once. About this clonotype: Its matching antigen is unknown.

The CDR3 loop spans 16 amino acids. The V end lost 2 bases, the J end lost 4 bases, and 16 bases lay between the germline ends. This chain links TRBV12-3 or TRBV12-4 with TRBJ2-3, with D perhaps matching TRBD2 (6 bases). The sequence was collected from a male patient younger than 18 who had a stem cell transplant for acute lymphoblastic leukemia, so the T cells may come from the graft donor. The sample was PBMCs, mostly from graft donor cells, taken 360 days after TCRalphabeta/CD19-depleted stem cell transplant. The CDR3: CASSLKGGALADTQYF. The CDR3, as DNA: TGTGCCAGCAGTTTAAAAGGCGGGGCCTTGGCAGATACGCAGTATTTT.